Listed below are T cell receptor beta chains from one sample, sequenced in a study of tumor-infiltrating lymphocytes in glioblastoma multiforme. TCRdb reprocessed the multiplex PCR reads via MiXCR and lists one record per CDR3 protein. The data show 20,000 or so distinct CDR3 sequences, with 65% to 75% seen just once and about 20% held by the top ten. Sequencing was performed on peripheral blood. These receptors all come from a male donor with glioblastoma. Each CDR3 is given with its conserved first and last residue. A D gene is named only where the DNA matches it firmly. Part of the rows lack a size; the others show once, few, many or a class for expanded clones.

v_call: TRBV11-3
j_call: TRBJ1-5
d_call: NA
clone_size: once
cdr3_aa: CASSSERTEWPRREPQHF
cdr3_nt: TGTGCCAGCAGCTCAGAACGAACAGAATGGCCCCGCAGGGAGCCCCAGCATTTT

v_call: TRBV6-2/TRBV6-3
j_call: TRBJ2-7
d_call: NA
clone_size: NA
cdr3_aa: CASSYRGGRTYEQYF
cdr3_nt: TGTGCCAGCAGTTACCGGGGTGGAAGAACCTACGAGCAGTACTTC

v_call: TRBV7-3
j_call: TRBJ2-7
d_call: NA
clone_size: NA
cdr3_aa: CASSSEEGVPYEQYF
cdr3_nt: TGTGCCAGCAGCTCGGAAGAGGGAGTGCCCTACGAGCAGTACTTC

v_call: TRBV6-5
j_call: TRBJ2-5
d_call: TRBD2
clone_size: NA
cdr3_aa: CASTPGGVETQYF
cdr3_nt: TGTGCCAGCACGCCGGGGGGGGTGGAGACCCAGTACTTC

v_call: TRBV11-2
j_call: TRBJ2-3
d_call: NA
clone_size: NA
cdr3_aa: CASSSLLMWADTQYF
cdr3_nt: TGTGCCAGCAGCTCCCTCCTCATGTGGGCAGATACGCAGTATTTT

v_call: TRBV7-9
j_call: TRBJ2-1
d_call: NA
clone_size: few
cdr3_aa: CASTPLVGGSYNEQFF
cdr3_nt: TGTGCCAGCACCCCGCTTGTGGGTGGATCCTACAATGAGCAGTTCTTC

v_call: TRBV30
j_call: TRBJ1-2
d_call: TRBD1
clone_size: NA
cdr3_aa: CAWCGRDSQPYGYTF
cdr3_nt: TGTGCCTGGTGTGGACGGGACAGCCAACCCTATGGCTACACCTTC

v_call: TRBV20-1
j_call: TRBJ1-5
d_call: NA
clone_size: few
cdr3_aa: CSANPGHTNSNQPQHF
cdr3_nt: TGCAGTGCTAATCCGGGACACACAAATAGCAATCAGCCCCAGCATTTT

v_call: TRBV11-3
j_call: TRBJ2-1
d_call: TRBD2
clone_size: large
cdr3_aa: CASSLTSGNNEQFF
cdr3_nt: TGTGCCAGCAGTCTGACTAGCGGAAACAATGAGCAGTTCTTC

v_call: TRBV20-1
j_call: TRBJ1-4
d_call: NA
clone_size: NA
cdr3_aa: CSASSPNENPFF
cdr3_nt: TGCAGTGCTAGCAGTCCTAATGAAAACCCGTTTTTT

v_call: TRBV20-1
j_call: TRBJ1-4
d_call: NA
clone_size: NA
cdr3_aa: CSARDGGEGYEKLFF
cdr3_nt: TGCAGTGCTAGAGACGGGGGGGAAGGGTATGAAAAACTGTTTTTT

v_call: TRBV11-2
j_call: TRBJ1-1
d_call: NA
clone_size: NA
cdr3_aa: CASRAILGVGNTEAFF
cdr3_nt: TGTGCCAGTAGGGCTATTCTAGGGGTTGGGAACACTGAAGCTTTCTTT

v_call: TRBV20-1
j_call: TRBJ2-1
d_call: TRBD1
clone_size: few
cdr3_aa: CSAPRTGGFDEQFF
cdr3_nt: TGCAGTGCCCCTCGGACAGGGGGCTTCGATGAGCAGTTCTTC

v_call: TRBV20-1
j_call: TRBJ2-7
d_call: NA
clone_size: NA
cdr3_aa: CSATPGSISYEQYF
cdr3_nt: TGCAGTGCTACTCCGGGTAGTATCTCCTACGAGCAGTACTTC

v_call: TRBV12-3/TRBV12-4
j_call: TRBJ2-2
d_call: NA
clone_size: NA
cdr3_aa: CASSQGPKGTRELFF
cdr3_nt: TGTGCCAGCAGTCAGGGACCCAAGGGAACGAGGGAGCTGTTTTTT

v_call: TRBV11-2
j_call: TRBJ2-7
d_call: NA
clone_size: NA
cdr3_aa: CASSLDLSGDRAYERYF
cdr3_nt: TGTGCCAGCAGCTTAGATCTATCGGGGGACCGTGCCTACGAGCGGTACTTC